Shown below are 26 T cell receptor beta chains from a single sample sequenced in a study of identical twins. TCRdb reanalysed the 5' RACE reads using MiXCR and keeps one entry per CDR3 protein. This table has 120,000 to 150,000 distinct CDR3 sequences, around 3.4% appearing once. The sample consisted of memory T cells sorted from blood. These receptors were obtained from a man younger than 35 in good health.

This clonotype was seen ten or more times. The CDR3 DNA reads TGCGCCAGCAGCTTGGTTAGGGGGGAGGATGAGCAGTTCTTC. Its protein is CASSLVRGEDEQFF. The gene calls are TRBV5-1 and TRBJ2-1; D may be TRBD1 or TRBD2 (6 bases each). Germline values: CDR1 SGHRS, CDR2 YFSETQ. Trimming took off 0 bases at V and 8 bases at J, with 12 bases between the two ends. The CDR3 runs to 14 residues.

V usage is TRBV7-9 and J usage is TRBJ2-2; D is possibly TRBD2 (5 bases). This CDR3 has 16 amino acids. V was trimmed by 1 base and J by 5 bases, leaving 14 bases between them. Germline assignment: CDR1 SEHNR and CDR2 FQNEAQ (reference sequence). The CDR3 coding sequence is TGTGCCAGCAGCTTAGTTGTGGGAGTAGGAACCGGGGAGCTGTTTTTT. The encoded protein is CASSLVVGVGTGELFF.

In its sample, this clonotype was seen many times. The chain couples TRBV12-3 or TRBV12-4 to TRBJ2-2; 8 nucleotides line up with TRBD2. This CDR3 is built from 14 residues. The junction had 5 bases not matched to a gene; V was cut back by 7 bases and J by 4 bases. CDR3 protein: CASITSGRTGELFF. CDR3 DNA sequence: TGTGCCAGCATTACTAGCGGCCGCACCGGGGAGCTGTTTTTT.

This clonotype came up many times. This chain connects TRBV3-1 to TRBJ2-2, with 11 bases fitting TRBD2. The CDR3 sequence is 17 residues long. CDR1 LGHDT and CDR2 YNNKEL come from the germline V gene (reference sequence). Unmatched junction bases numbered 9, after V lost 3 bases and J lost 6 bases. This CDR3 reads CASSHPGTSGRAGELFF. As DNA, the CDR3 is TGTGCCAGCAGCCACCCCGGGACTAGCGGCAGAGCCGGGGAGCTGTTTTTT.

This clonotype was detected ten times or more. J is TRBJ2-7 and V is TRBV15; D remains unclear. This CDR3 has 11 amino acids. Germline values: CDR1 LNHNV, CDR2 YYDKDF (reference sequence). V was cut by 0 bases and J by 5 bases, with 2 bases left in between. CDR3 DNA sequence: TGTGCCACCAGCAGAGATGACGAGCAGTACTTC. It translates to CATSRDDEQYF. Full variable domain (missing parts from reference TRBV15 and TRBJ2-7): DAMVIQNPRYQVTQFGKPVTLSCSQTLNHNVMYWYQQKSSQAPKLLFHYYDKDFNNEADTPDNFQSRRPNTSFCFLDIRSPGLGDTAMYLCATSRDDEQYFGPGTRLTVT.

This clonotype has a count of ten or more. This sequence joins TRBV4-1 and TRBJ2-4, with 7 bases lining up with TRBD1. This CDR3 spans 18 amino acids. J gave up 0 bases and V 3 bases, and 11 bases lay outside the gene matches. Per the germline V gene, CDR1 is MGHRA and CDR2 is YSYEKL. The DNA for the CDR3 is TGCGCCAGCAGCCAGGGACAGCTTTCGGAACTAGCCAAAAACATTCAGTACTTC. Amino acid sequence: CASSQGQLSELAKNIQYF.

The rearrangement uses TRBV3-1 and TRBJ1-5; weak D call: TRBD1 (6 bases). Trimming left V 1 base short and J 2 bases short, with 12 bases between. The CDR3 is 16 amino acids. Looked up from germline, CDR1 is LGHDT and CDR2 is YNNKEL (reference sequence). The CDR3 reads CASSQGGGWGNQPQHF. The CDR3 DNA reads as TGTGCCAGCAGCCAAGGAGGGGGTTGGGGCAATCAGCCCCAGCATTTT.

This clonotype was counted ten times or more. The V and J genes are TRBV6-1 and TRBJ1-5, with unresolved D. Trimming took off 6 bases at V and 2 bases at J, with 11 bases between the two ends. CDR1 and CDR2 (germline): MNHNS, SASEGT. The CDR3 has 14 residues. The CDR3, as DNA: TGTGCCAGCAGGACGGGGTACGGCAATCAGCCCCAGCATTTT. As protein: CASRTGYGNQPQHF.

This clonotype showed up many times. This chain joins TRBV12-3 or TRBV12-4 and TRBJ2-3; no definite D call. The V end was cut by 3 bases, the J end by 5 bases, with 9 bases between. This CDR3 has 13 residues. CDR3 residues: CASSLGPRDTQYF. The DNA for the CDR3 is TGTGCCAGCAGTTTGGGTCCTCGAGATACGCAGTATTTT.

Many counts were recorded for this clonotype. The chain is built from TRBV20-1 and TRBJ2-7, with a tentative D call TRBD2 (5 bases). Trimming took 8 bases from V and 1 from J, leaving 15 bases between them. The CDR3 consists of 13 residues. Germline V lookup: CDR1 DFQATT, CDR2 SNEGSKA (reference sequence). The CDR3 sequence: CSLEGSGSYEQYF. The CDR3 DNA reads TGCAGTTTAGAGGGTTCGGGTTCCTACGAGCAGTACTTC.

This clonotype was observed at least ten times. V usage is TRBV20-1 and J usage is TRBJ2-7; 8 nucleotides agree with TRBD1. This CDR3 comprises 15 residues. Germline CDR1 is DFQATT and CDR2 is SNEGSKA (reference sequence). With 0 bases clipped from V and 1 base from J, the junction kept 5 bases outside the gene matches. The CDR3 loop reads CSARDDRGSSYEQYF. The CDR3 region has the DNA TGCAGTGCTAGAGATGACAGGGGTTCGTCCTACGAGCAGTACTTC.

Regarding this clonotype: This sequence may be a read error, since a much larger clone differs from it by one base. The chain recombines TRBV7-9 with TRBJ2-1; D uncertain. The CDR3 covers 13 residues. CDR1 SEHNR and CDR2 FQNEAQ come from the germline V gene (reference sequence). The CDR3 reads CDSSLTRSNEQFF. CDR3 bases: TGTGACAGCAGCTTGACGAGATCCAATGAGCAGTTCTTC.

At least ten counts were recorded for this clonotype. The genes are TRBV4-3 and TRBJ2-7; 7 nucleotides line up with TRBD2. This CDR3 comprises 15 residues. Germline CDR1 is LGHNA and CDR2 is YSLEER. V lost 1 base and J lost 2; bases outside the gene matches: 5. CDR3 sequence: CASSQGLAETYEQYF. The CDR3 bases are TGCGCCAGCAGCCAAGGTCTAGCGGAAACCTACGAGCAGTACTTC.

This clonotype has a count of ten or more. The rearrangement uses TRBV12-3 or TRBV12-4 and TRBJ1-2, with D possibly being TRBD1 (5 bases). The CDR3 extends over 13 amino acids. Trimming took 6 bases from V and 4 from J, leaving 12 bases between them. The CDR3 spells CASRTGTAYGYTF. The CDR3 nucleotides are TGTGCCAGCAGGACCGGGACGGCCTATGGCTACACCTTC.

This clonotype occurred many times. The chain links TRBV28 to TRBJ2-1, with 7 bases that match TRBD2. Trimming removed 1 base from V and 5 bases from J; junction bases left unmatched: 5. The CDR3 length is 15 residues. CDR1 is MDHEN and CDR2 is SYDVKM in the germline V gene. CDR3 residues: CASSLSASGNNEQFF. Here the CDR3 DNA reads TGTGCCAGCAGTTTATCGGCTAGCGGTAACAATGAGCAGTTCTTC.

This clonotype was counted many times. The V gene is TRBV5-1, the J gene TRBJ2-1; D unresolved. Between the trimmed V and J ends, which lost 1 base and 9 bases, there was a span of 5 bases. The CDR3 is made up of 11 amino acids. Per the germline V gene, CDR1 is SGHRS and CDR2 is YFSETQ. In nucleotides, the CDR3 is TGCGCCAGCAGCTTGAATGCTGAGCAGTTCTTC. Amino acids: CASSLNAEQFF.

This clonotype was recorded at least ten times. The chain links TRBV29-1 to TRBJ2-7; D is uncertain. Looked up from germline, CDR1 is SQVTM and CDR2 is ANQGSEA. V shed 2 bases and J shed 9 bases, with 14 bases lying between them. The CDR3 consists of 12 residues. The DNA of the CDR3 is TGCAGCGTTGAATCGCAGTCACTGAGGCAGTACTTC. As protein: CSVESQSLRQYF.

The sample holds many counts of this clonotype. The J gene is TRBJ2-7, the V gene TRBV5-1, with 9 bases matching TRBD2. Germline lookup yields CDR1 SGHRS and CDR2 YFSETQ. J gave up 6 bases and V 4 bases, and 11 bases lay outside the gene matches. The CDR3 extends over 15 amino acids. CDR3 amino acids: CASSLEPGLAPEQYF. CDR3 sequence (DNA): TGCGCCAGCAGCCTAGAACCGGGACTAGCACCCGAGCAGTACTTC.

This clonotype was counted ten times or more. The chain has TRBV27 and TRBJ1-1; 9 bases line up with TRBD1. From germline, CDR1 is MNHEY and CDR2 SMNVEV (reference sequence). The CDR3 length is 15 residues. Trimming at V came to 3 bases and at J to 9 bases, leaving 11 bases not matched to a gene. DNA of the CDR3: TGTGCCAGCAGTTTTGGGACAGGGAGGCTGAGGAAAGCTTTCTTT. Translation: CASSFGTGRLRKAFF.

This clonotype was found many times. V and J are TRBV4-1 and TRBJ2-1; 7 bases are a match to TRBD2. The CDR3 loop spans 15 amino acids. Germline trimming cut 3 bases from V and 0 bases from J; bases unmatched to any gene: 2. CDR1 and CDR2 from the germline V gene are MGHRA and YSYEKL. The CDR3 region has the DNA TGCGCCAGCAGCCAGGGGACTAACTCCTACAATGAGCAGTTCTTC. It is translated as CASSQGTNSYNEQFF.

In this sample, this clonotype turned up many times. The chain has TRBV7-9 and TRBJ2-5; TRBD2 agrees at 8 bases. Germline CDR1 SEHNR, CDR2 FQNEAQ (reference sequence). This CDR3 has 16 amino acids. Trimming cost V 1 base and J 1 base; bases outside gene matches: 5. CDR3 coding DNA: TGTGCCAGCAGCTTAGTGACGGGAGGGCCCCAAGAGACCCAGTACTTC. Translation: CASSLVTGGPQETQYF.

This clonotype was found many times. The gene calls are TRBV24-1 and TRBJ2-2, with D hard to call. Germline CDR1 is KGHDR and CDR2 is SFDVKD. Trimming stripped 5 bases from V and 2 bases from J, with 17 bases between. The CDR3 runs to 17 residues. CDR3 sequence (DNA): TGTGCCACCAGTGCCAACCGCAGAACCCGAAACACCGGGGAGCTGTTTTTT. Residues: CATSANRRTRNTGELFF.

This clonotype was recorded at least ten times. The chain combines TRBV20-1 with TRBJ2-2, with 12 bases aligning to TRBD2. J was trimmed by 9 bases and V by 2 bases; bases with no gene match: 4. Germline-derived CDR1 and CDR2 are DFQATT and SNEGSKA (reference sequence). The CDR3 runs to 14 residues. CDR3 sequence: CSARPGLAGRELFF. The CDR3 coding sequence is TGCAGTGCTAGACCGGGACTAGCGGGCCGGGAGCTGTTTTTT.

This clonotype has ten or more counts. The V call is TRBV11-1, the J call TRBJ1-1; TRBD1 aligns across 10 bases. V was clipped by 1 base and J by 3 bases; unmatched bases: 11. Germline CDR1 and CDR2: SGHAT and FQDESV (reference sequence). CDR3 length: 18 amino acids. CDR3 region: CASSLVWDRGRRDTEAFF. For the CDR3, the DNA is TGTGCCAGCAGCTTAGTGTGGGACAGGGGACGCCGCGACACTGAAGCTTTCTTT.

This clonotype was seen ten or more times. The chain employs TRBV20-1 and TRBJ2-2; tentatively, D is TRBD1 or TRBD2 (5 bases each). The germline CDR1 and CDR2 sequences are DFQATT and SNEGSKA (reference sequence). CDR3 length: 14 residues. Trimming took 6 bases from V and 5 from J, leaving 16 bases between them. As DNA, the CDR3 is TGCAGTGCGGTGAGGGGCGGGTCTACCGGGGAGCTGTTTTTT. Its translation is CSAVRGGSTGELFF.

This clonotype was detected ten times or more. The rearrangement uses TRBV20-1 and TRBJ2-7, with TRBD2 matching 12 bases. Germline lookup yields CDR1 DFQATT and CDR2 SNEGSKA (reference sequence). The CDR3 has 14 residues. The V gene end was trimmed by 3 bases and the J gene end by 4 bases; junction bases not matched to a gene: 4. CDR3 residues: CSARGTSGSYEQYF. The CDR3 DNA reads as TGCAGTGCTAGGGGGACTAGCGGGTCTTACGAGCAGTACTTC.